The 10 T cell receptor beta chains presented below share a single source sample, sequenced in a study of response to subunit inactivated influenza vaccine. TCRdb recomputed calls from the RT-PCR reads with MiXCR, one row per CDR3 protein. The sample consists of hundreds of thousands of distinct CDR3 sequences, under 9% of them appearing once. This sample comprised PBMCs from blood, obtained 23 to 25 months after vaccination. The receptors were sampled from a man aged 50-75 years who received an inactivated influenza vaccine.

This clonotype was seen a few times. The V gene is TRBV7-2, the J gene TRBJ1-4; no definite D call. In germline, CDR1 is SGHTA, CDR2 FQGNSA. The V end was cut by 4 bases, the J end by 12 bases, with 15 bases between. CDR3 length: 13 residues. DNA for the CDR3: TGTGCCAGCAGCTCGGAGGCGGGGTTGGAACTGTTTTTT. As protein: CASSSEAGLELFF.

This CDR3 reads CASSGSGRAYNEQFF. CDR3 in DNA: TGTGCCAGCAGCGGTAGCGGGAGGGCCTACAATGAGCAGTTCTTC. The rearrangement links TRBV5-5 to TRBJ2-1; 11 bases agree with TRBD2. The CDR3 sequence is 15 residues long. V was clipped by 4 bases and J by 2 bases; unmatched bases: 2. Germline V lookup: CDR1 SGHKS, CDR2 YYEKEE (reference sequence).

This clonotype was seen ten or more times. The CDR3 bases are TGCAGCGTTGAAGGGGGCTTCCCGGCCTACGAGCAGTACTTC. Translating it yields CSVEGGFPAYEQYF. V is TRBV29-1 and J is TRBJ2-7; a possible D gene is TRBD1 (5 bases). Trimming removed 1 base at V and 2 bases at J, with 12 bases between. The length of the CDR3 is 14 residues. Germline V CDR1 and CDR2: SQVTM, ANQGSEA.

J is TRBJ2-2 and V is TRBV29-1, with 9 bases fitting TRBD2. The V and J ends lost 4 bases and 6 bases, in that order; junction bases with no gene match: 9. The CDR3 is made up of 15 amino acids. Germline values: CDR1 SQVTM, CDR2 ANQGSEA. For the CDR3, the DNA is TGCAGCGTTGTTAGTGCTAGCGGGATTCCCGGGGAGCTGTTTTTT. Translated, it gives CSVVSASGIPGELFF.

The chain carries TRBV11-2 and TRBJ2-1; D possibly uses TRBD1 or TRBD2 (6 bases each). Germline lookup yields CDR1 SGHAT and CDR2 FQNNGV. The CDR3 has 15 amino acids. V lost 5 bases, J lost 6 bases, and 17 bases lay in between. CDR3 sequence: CASSARGGLSNEQFF. The CDR3 DNA reads as TGTGCCAGCAGCGCAAGAGGGGGACTTTCCAATGAGCAGTTCTTC.

This clonotype was counted only a few times. The chain uses TRBV6-2 or TRBV6-3 and TRBJ2-3; a weak D match, TRBD1 (6 bases). The CDR3 totals 17 residues. Germline lookup yields CDR1 MNHEY and CDR2 SVGEGT. With 0 bases removed from V and 9 bases from J, the gap between germline ends came to 22 bases. The CDR3 loop reads CASSYSYRDTQQGTQYF. The CDR3 DNA reads as TGTGCCAGCAGTTACTCGTACCGGGACACCCAGCAAGGAACGCAGTATTTT.

This clonotype came up a few times. The rearrangement joins TRBV12-3 or TRBV12-4 to TRBJ2-3; 7 bases fit TRBD1. This CDR3 is 17 amino acids long. V shed 5 bases and J 2 bases; nucleotides not matched to a gene: 13. This CDR3 reads CASSRPGQETITDTQYF. The DNA of the CDR3 is TGTGCCAGCAGTCGCCCCGGACAGGAGACCATCACAGATACGCAGTATTTT.

In its sample, this clonotype was seen a few times. The genes are TRBV20-1 and TRBJ1-4, with unresolved D. V gave up 0 bases and J gave up 4 bases, with 12 bases separating them. The CDR3 has 15 residues. Germline CDR1 reads DFQATT; CDR2 reads SNEGSKA (reference sequence). CDR3 region: CSARDTGLNNEKLFF. The DNA for the CDR3 is TGCAGTGCTAGAGATACGGGCCTCAATAATGAAAAACTGTTTTTT.

This clonotype has ten or more counts. The CDR3 DNA reads as TGCAGCGCCGAGGGGCTCTACGAGCAGTACTTC. It translates to CSAEGLYEQYF. The rearrangement links TRBV29-1 to TRBJ2-7; D may be TRBD1 or TRBD2 (5 bases each). Germline V lookup: CDR1 SQVTM, CDR2 ANQGSEA. V was pared by 7 bases and J by 3 bases, with 10 bases between. This CDR3 has 11 amino acids.

This sequence joins TRBV20-1 and TRBJ2-3; D gene uncertain. The ends were cut back, 3 bases at V and 0 bases at J, with 10 bases in the middle. The CDR3 sequence is 14 residues long. CDR1 DFQATT and CDR2 SNEGSKA come from the germline V gene (reference sequence). CDR3 in DNA: TGCAGTGCTAGCGGTTGGGGTAGCACAGATACGCAGTATTTT. This codes for CSASGWGSTDTQYF.